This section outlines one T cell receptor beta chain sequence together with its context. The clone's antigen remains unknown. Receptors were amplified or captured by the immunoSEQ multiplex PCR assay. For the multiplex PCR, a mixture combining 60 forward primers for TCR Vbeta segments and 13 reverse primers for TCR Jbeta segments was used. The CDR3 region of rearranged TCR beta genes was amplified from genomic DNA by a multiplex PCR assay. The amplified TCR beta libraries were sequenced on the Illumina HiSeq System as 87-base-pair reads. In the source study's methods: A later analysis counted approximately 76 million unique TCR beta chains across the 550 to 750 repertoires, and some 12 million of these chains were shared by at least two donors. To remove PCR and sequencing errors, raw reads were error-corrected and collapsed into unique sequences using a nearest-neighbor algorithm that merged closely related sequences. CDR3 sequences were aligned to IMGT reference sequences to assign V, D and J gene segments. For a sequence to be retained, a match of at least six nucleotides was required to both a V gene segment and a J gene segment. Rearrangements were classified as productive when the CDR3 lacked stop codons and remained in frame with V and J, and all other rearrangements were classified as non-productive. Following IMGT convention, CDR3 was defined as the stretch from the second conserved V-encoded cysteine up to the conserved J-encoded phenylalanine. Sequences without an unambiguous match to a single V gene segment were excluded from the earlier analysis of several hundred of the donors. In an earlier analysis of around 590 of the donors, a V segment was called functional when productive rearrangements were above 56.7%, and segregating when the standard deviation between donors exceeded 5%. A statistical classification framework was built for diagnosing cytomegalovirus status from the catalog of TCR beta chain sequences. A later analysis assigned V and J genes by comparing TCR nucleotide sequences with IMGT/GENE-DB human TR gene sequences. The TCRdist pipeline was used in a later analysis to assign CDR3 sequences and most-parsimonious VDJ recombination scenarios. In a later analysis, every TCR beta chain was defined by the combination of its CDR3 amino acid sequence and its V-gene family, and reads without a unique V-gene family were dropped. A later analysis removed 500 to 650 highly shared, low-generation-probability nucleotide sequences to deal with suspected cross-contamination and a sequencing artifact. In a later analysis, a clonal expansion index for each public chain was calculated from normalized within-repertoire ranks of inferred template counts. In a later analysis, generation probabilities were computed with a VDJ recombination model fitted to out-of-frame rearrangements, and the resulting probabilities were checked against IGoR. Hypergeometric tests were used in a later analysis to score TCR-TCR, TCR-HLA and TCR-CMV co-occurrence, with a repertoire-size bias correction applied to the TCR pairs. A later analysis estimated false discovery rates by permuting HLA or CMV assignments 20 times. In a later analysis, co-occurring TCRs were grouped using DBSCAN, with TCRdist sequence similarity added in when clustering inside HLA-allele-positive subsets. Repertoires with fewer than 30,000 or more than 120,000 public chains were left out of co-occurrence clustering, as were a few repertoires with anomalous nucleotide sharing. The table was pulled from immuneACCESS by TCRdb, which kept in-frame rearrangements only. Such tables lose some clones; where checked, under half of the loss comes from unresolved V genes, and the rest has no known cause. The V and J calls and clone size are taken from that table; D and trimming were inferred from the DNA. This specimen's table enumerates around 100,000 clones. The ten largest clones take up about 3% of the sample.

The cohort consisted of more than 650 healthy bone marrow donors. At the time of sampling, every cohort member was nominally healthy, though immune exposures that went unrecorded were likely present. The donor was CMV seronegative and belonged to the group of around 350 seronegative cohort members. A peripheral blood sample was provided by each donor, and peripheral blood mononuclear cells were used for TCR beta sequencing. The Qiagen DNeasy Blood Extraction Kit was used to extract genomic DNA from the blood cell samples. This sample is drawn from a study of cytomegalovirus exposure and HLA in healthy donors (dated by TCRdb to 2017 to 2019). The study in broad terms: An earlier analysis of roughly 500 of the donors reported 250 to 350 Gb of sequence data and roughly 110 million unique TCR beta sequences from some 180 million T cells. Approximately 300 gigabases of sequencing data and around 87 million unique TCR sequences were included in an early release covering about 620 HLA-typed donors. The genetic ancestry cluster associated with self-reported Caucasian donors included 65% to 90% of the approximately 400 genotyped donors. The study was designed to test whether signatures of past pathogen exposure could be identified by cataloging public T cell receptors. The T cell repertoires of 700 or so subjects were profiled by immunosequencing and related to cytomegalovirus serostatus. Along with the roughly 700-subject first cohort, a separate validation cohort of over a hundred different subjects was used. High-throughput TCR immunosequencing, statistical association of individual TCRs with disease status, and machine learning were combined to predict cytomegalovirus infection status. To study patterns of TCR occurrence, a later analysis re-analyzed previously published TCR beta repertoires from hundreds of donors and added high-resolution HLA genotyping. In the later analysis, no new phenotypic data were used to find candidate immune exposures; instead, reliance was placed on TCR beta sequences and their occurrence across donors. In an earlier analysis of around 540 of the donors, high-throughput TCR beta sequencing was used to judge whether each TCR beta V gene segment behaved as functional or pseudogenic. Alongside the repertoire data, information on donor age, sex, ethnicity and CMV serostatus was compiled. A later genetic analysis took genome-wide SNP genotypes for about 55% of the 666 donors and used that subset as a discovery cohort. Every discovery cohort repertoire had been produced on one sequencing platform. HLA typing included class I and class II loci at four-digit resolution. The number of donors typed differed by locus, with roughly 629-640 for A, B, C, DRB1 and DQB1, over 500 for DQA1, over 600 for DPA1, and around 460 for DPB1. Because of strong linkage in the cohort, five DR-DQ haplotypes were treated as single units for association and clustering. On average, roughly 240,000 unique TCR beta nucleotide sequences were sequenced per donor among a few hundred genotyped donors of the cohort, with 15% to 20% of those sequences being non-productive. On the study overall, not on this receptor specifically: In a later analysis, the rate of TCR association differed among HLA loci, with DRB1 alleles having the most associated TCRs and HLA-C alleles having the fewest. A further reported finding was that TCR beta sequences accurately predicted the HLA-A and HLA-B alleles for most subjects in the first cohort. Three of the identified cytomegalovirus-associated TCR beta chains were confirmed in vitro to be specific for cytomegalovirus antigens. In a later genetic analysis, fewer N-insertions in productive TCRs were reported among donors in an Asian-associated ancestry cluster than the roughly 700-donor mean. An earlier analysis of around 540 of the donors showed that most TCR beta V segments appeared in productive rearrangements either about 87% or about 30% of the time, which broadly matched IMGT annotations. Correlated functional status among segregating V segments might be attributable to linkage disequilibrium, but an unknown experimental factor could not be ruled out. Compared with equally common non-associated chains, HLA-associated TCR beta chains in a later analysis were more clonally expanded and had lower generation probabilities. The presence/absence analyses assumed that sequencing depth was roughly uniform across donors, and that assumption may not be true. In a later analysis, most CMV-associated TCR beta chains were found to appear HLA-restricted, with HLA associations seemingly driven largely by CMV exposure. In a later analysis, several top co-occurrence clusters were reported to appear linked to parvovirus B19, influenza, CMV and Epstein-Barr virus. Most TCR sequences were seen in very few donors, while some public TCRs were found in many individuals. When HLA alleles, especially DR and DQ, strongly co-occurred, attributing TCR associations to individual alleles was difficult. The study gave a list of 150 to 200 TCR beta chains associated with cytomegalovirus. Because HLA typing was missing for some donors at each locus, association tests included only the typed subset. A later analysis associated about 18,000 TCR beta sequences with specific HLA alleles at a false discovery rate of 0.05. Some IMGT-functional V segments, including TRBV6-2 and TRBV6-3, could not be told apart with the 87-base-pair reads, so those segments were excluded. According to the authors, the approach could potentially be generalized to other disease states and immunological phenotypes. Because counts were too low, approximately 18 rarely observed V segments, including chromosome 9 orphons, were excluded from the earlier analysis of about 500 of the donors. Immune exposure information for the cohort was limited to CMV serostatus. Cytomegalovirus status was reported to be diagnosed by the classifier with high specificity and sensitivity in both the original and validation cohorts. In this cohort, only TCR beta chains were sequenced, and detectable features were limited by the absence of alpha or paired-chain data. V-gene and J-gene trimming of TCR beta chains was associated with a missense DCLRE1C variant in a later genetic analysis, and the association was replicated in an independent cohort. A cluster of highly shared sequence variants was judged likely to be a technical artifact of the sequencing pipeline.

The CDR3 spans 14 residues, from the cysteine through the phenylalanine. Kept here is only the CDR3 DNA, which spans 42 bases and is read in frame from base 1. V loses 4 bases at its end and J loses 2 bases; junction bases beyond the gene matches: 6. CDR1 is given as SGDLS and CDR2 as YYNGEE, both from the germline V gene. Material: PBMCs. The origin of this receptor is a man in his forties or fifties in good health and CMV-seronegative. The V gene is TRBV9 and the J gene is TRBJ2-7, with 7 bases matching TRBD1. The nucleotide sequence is TGTGCCAGCAGCTCGGACAGGTATACCTACGAGCAGTACTTC. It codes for CASSSDRYTYEQYF.